These 5 T cell receptor beta chains came from one sample sequenced in a study of cytomegalovirus exposure and HLA in healthy donors. PCR was performed using 60 Vbeta and 13 Jbeta primers. Libraries were prepared by immunoSEQ multiplex PCR; TCRdb keeps only in-frame clonotypes and omits some of them. The sample lists over 80,000 clones; approximately 74% were seen once. The source material was PBMCs. The receptors here all came from a female donor in good health and CMV-seropositive.

The chain couples TRBV4-2 to TRBJ2-7; possibly TRBD2 for D (6 bases). This CDR3 region has 17 residues. Trimming took off 0 bases at V and 3 bases at J, with 18 bases between the two ends. Germline-derived CDR1 and CDR2 are LGHNA and YNFKEQ. The CDR3 sequence is CASSQDFGGIEGYEQYF. In DNA, the CDR3 is TGTGCCAGCAGCCAAGACTTCGGCGGGATTGAAGGCTACGAGCAGTACTTC.

The chain is built from TRBV28 and TRBJ1-4; perhaps TRBD1 as D (5 bases). Germline-derived CDR1 and CDR2 are MDHEN and SYDVKM. The CDR3 extends over 15 amino acids. The ends were cut back, 2 bases at V and 5 bases at J, with 12 bases in the middle. This CDR3 reads CASSLVGGENEKLFF. For the CDR3, the DNA is TGTGCCAGCAGTTTAGTGGGAGGGGAGAATGAAAAACTGTTTTTT.

The chain employs TRBV19 and TRBJ1-1; maybe TRBD1 (6 bases). The CDR3 runs 13 residues. Trimming took off 4 bases at V and 8 bases at J, with 14 bases between the two ends. Germline V CDR1 and CDR2: LNHDA, SQIVND (reference sequence). CDR3 DNA sequence: TGTGCCAGTAGTACTCGGGGACAACCGGAAGCTTTCTTT. Its protein product is CASSTRGQPEAFF.

V is TRBV19 and J is TRBJ1-5, with D unresolved. V lost 2 bases, J lost 4 bases, and 9 bases lay in between. Germline-derived CDR1 and CDR2 are LNHDA and SQIVND (reference sequence). The CDR3 covers 14 residues. The CDR3 DNA sequence: TGTGCCAGTAGTATATGGGCACCGAATCAGCCCCAGCATTTT. Protein product: CASSIWAPNQPQHF.

J is TRBJ2-3 and V is TRBV6-5, with 10 bases identical to TRBD1. The length of the CDR3 is 15 residues. Trimming removed 7 bases from V and 4 bases from J; junction bases left unmatched: 8. CDR1 is MNHEY, CDR2 SVGAGI, per germline. The CDR3 nucleotides are TGTGCCAGCACTGGAGTGGGACAGGGGCCAGATACGCAGTATTTT. Translation gives CASTGVGQGPDTQYF.